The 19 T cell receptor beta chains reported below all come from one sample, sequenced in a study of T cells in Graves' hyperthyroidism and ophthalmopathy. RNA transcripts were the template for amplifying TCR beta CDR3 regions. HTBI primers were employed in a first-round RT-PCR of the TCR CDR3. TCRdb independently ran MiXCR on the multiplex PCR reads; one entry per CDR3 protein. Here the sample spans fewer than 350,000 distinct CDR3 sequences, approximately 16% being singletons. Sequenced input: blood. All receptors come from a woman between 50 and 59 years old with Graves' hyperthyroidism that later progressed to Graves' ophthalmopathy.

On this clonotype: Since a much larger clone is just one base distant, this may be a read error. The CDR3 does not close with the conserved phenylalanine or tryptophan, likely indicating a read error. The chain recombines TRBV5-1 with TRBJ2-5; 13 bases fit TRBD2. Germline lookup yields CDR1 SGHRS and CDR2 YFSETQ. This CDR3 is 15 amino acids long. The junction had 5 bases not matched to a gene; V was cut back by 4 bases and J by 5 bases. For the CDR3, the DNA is TGCGCCAGCAGCCCGGGACTAGCGGGATTGGAGACCCAGTACCTC. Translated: CASSPGLAGLETQYL.

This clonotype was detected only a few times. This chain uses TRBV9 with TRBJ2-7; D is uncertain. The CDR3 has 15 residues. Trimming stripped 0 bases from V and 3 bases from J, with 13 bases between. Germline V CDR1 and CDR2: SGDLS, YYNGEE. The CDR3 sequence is CASSVGWRSDYEQYF. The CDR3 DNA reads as TGTGCCAGCAGCGTAGGATGGAGATCTGACTACGAGCAGTACTTC.

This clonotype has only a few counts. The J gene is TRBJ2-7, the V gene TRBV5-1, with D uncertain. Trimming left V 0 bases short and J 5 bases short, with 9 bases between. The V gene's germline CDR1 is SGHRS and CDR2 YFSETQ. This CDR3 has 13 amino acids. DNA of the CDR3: TGCGCCAGCAGCTTGGTAGGGTGGAACGAGCAGTACTTC. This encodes CASSLVGWNEQYF. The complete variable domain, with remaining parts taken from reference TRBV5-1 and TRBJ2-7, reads KAGVTQTPRYLIKTRGQQVTLSCSPISGHRSVSWYQQTPGQGLQFLFEYFSETQRNKGNFPGRFSGRQFSNSRSEMNVSTLELGDSALYLCASSLVGWNEQYFGPGTRLTVT.

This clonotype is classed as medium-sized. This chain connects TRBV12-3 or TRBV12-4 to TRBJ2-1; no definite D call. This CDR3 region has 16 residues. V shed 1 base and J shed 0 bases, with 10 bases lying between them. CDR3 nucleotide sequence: TGTGCCAGCAGTTTAGTGCCGTCTAGCTCCTACAATGAGCAGTTCTTC. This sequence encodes CASSLVPSSSYNEQFF.

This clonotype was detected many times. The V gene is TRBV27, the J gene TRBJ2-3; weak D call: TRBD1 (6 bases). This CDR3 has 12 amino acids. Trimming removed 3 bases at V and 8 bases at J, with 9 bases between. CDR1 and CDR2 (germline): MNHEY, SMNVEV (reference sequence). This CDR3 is CASSLDSATQYF. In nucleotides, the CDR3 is TGTGCCAGCAGTTTGGACAGTGCTACGCAGTATTTT.

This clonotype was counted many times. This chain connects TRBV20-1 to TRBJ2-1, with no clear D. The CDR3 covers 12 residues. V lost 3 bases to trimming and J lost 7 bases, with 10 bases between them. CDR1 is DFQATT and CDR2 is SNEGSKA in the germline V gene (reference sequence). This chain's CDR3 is CSARIRKNEQFF. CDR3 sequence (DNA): TGCAGTGCTAGGATCCGAAAAAATGAGCAGTTCTTC.

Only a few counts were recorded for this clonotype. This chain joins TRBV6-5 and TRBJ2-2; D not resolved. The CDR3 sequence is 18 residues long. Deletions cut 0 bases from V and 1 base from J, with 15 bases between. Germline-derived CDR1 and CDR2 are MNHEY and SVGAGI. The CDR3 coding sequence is TGTGCCAGCAGTTACTCATGGTCTCAGGCTGTGAACACCGGGGAGCTGTTTTTT. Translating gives CASSYSWSQAVNTGELFF.

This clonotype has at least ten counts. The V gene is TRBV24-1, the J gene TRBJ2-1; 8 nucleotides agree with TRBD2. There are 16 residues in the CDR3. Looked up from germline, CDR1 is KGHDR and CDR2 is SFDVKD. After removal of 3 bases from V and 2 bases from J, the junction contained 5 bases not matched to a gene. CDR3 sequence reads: CATSDPQAGAYNEQFF. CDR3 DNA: TGTGCCACCAGTGATCCGCAAGCGGGAGCCTACAATGAGCAGTTCTTC.

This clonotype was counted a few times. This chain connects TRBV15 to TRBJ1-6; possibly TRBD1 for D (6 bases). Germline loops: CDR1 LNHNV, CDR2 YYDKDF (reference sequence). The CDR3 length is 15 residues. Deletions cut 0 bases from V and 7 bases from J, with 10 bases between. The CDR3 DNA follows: TGTGCCACCAGCAGAGATCCAGGGGCGAATTCACCCCTCCACTTT. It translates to CATSRDPGANSPLHF.

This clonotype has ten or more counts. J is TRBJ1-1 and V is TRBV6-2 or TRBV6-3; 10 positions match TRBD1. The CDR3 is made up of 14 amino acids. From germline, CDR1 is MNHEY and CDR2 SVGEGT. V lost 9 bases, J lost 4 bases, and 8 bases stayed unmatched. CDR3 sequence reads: CASDRGPGGTEAFF. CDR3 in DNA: TGTGCCAGTGACAGGGGGCCGGGGGGCACTGAAGCTTTCTTT.

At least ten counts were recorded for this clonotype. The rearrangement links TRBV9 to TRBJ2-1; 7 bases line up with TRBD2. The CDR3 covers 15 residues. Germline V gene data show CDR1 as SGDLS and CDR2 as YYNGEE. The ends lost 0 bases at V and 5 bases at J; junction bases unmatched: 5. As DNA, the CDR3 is TGTGCCAGCAGCGTAGAGGGAGGGATTAACAATGAGCAGTTCTTC. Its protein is CASSVEGGINNEQFF.

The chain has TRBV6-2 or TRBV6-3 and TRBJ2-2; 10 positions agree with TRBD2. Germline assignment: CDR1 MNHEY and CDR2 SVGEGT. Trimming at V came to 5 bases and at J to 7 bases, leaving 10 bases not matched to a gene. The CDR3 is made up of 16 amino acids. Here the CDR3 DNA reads TGTGCCAGCAGTGTGACGAGCGGGAGGGCCAACGGGGAGCTGTTTTTT. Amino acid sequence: CASSVTSGRANGELFF.

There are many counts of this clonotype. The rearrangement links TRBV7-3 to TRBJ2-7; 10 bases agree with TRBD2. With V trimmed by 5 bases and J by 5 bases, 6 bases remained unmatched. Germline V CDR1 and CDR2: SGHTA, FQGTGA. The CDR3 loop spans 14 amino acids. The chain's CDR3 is CASSPGTSVDEQYF. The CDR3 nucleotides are TGTGCCAGCAGCCCCGGGACTAGCGTCGACGAGCAGTACTTC.

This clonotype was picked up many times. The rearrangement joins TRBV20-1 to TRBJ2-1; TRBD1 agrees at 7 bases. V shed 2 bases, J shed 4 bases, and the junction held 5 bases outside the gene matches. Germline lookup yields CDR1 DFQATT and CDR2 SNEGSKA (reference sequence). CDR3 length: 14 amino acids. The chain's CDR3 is CSARNTGVYNEQFF. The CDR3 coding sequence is TGCAGTGCTAGAAACACAGGGGTGTACAATGAGCAGTTCTTC.

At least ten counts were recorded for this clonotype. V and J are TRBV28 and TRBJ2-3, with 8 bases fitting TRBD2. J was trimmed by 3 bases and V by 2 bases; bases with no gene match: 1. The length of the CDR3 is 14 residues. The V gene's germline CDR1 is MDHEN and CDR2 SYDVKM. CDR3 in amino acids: CASSLGTRTDTQYF. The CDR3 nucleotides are TGTGCCAGCAGTTTAGGGACTAGGACAGATACGCAGTATTTT. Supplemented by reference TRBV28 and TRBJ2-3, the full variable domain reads DVKVTQSSRYLVKRTGEKVFLECVQDMDHENMFWYRQDPGLGLRLIYFSYDVKMKEKGDIPEGYSVSREKKERFSLILESASTNQTSMYLCASSLGTRTDTQYFGPGTRLTVL.

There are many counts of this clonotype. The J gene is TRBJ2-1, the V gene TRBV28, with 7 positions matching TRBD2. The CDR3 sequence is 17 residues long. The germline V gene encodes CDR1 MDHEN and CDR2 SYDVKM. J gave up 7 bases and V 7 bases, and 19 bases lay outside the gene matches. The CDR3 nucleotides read TGTGCCAGCACCCGGATATGGGCTAGCGGATCGGTGAATGAGCAGTTCTTC. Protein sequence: CASTRIWASGSVNEQFF.

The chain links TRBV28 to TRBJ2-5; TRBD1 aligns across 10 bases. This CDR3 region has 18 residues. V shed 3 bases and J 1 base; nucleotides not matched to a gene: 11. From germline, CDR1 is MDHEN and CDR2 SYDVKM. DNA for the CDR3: TGTGCCAGCAGTTTCCCGGGACAGGGGAGATTCACCCAAGAGACCCAGTACTTC. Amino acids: CASSFPGQGRFTQETQYF. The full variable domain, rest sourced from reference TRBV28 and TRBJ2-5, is DVKVTQSSRYLVKRTGEKVFLECVQDMDHENMFWYRQDPGLGLRLIYFSYDVKMKEKGDIPEGYSVSREKKERFSLILESASTNQTSMYLCASSFPGQGRFTQETQYFGPGTRLLVL.

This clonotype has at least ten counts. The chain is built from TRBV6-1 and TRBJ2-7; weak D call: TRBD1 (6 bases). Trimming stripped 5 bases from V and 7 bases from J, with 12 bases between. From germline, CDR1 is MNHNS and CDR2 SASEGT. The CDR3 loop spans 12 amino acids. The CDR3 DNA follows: TGTGCCAGCAGTCAGGACAGCAGAGAGCAGTACTTC. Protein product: CASSQDSREQYF.

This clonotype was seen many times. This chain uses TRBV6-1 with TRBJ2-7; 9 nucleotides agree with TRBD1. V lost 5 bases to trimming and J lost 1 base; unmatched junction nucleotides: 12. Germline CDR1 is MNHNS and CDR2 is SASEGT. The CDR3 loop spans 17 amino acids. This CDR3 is CASSRKKRDRESYEQYF. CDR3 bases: TGTGCCAGCAGTAGAAAGAAACGGGACAGGGAGTCCTACGAGCAGTACTTC.